This T cell receptor (beta chain) was captured by sequencing in a study of blood T cell repertoires in COVID-19 (TCRdb year 2020). Regarding the research as a whole: Collaborator samples came from the United States, Italy and Spain and covered acute and convalescent phases of COVID-19. The prospective study material was composed of cDNA or gDNA derived from T cells, B-cell-depleted T cells, or PBMCs. The dataset comprised deeply sampled blood TCRbeta repertoires from subjects exposed to, actively infected with, or recovered from COVID-19. The repertoires were released in a freely available public database meant as a resource for research on the immune response to SARS-CoV-2. Samples were obtained from the ongoing ImmuneRACE study (first 160 participants) and from 950 to 1,500 subjects provided by 6 global collaborators. The sample metadata nearly always contained a de-identified subject ID, COVID-19 status, age in years and sex. Where available, HLA class I and class II types were obtained from metadata supplied by the sample provider rather than from assay-based typing.

Whole blood was collected in K2EDTA tubes by collaborating institutions according to the institutions' own protocols. For TCRbeta analysis, collaborator samples were shipped as frozen whole blood, as isolated PBMCs, or as DNA extracted from either sample type. Paper-wide results and their limitations: The amount of clinical and demographic metadata varied by source and participant and was provided uncurated.

TCRbeta CDR3 regions were amplified from genomic DNA by means of the immunoSEQ Assay, a bias-controlled multiplex PCR. The study's processing was this. The number of nucleated cells in each sample was estimated by amplification of reference gene primers within the assay. Sequence reads were collapsed and filtered to measure the absolute abundance of every unique TCRbeta CDR3 rearrangement. Productive Simpson clonality was computed per sample as the square root of Simpson's diversity index over productive rearrangements. Here the immuneACCESS table is served through TCRdb, limited to in-frame sequences with V and J called. Missing clones are a known gap in these copies; in checked studies unresolved V genes cover under half, and the rest lacks a known reason. V, J and clone size reflect that table, while D and trimming were determined from the DNA. Present in this sample are about 400,000 clones, more than 80% of which were seen just once. The ten most abundant clones make up 0.95% to 1.5% of the sample.

Taken from the germline V gene (reference sequence), the CDR1 and CDR2 loops are LNHDA and SQIVND. V and J lose 2 bases and 3 bases, and a span of 7 bases separates them. The CDR3 measures 14 amino acids from cysteine to phenylalanine. Kept here is only the CDR3 DNA, which spans 42 bases and is read in frame from base 1. Turning to this clone: The antigen this receptor binds is unknown. No much larger clonotype is one base removed from it; base qualities were not supplied.

Source material: peripheral blood. This chain is built from TRBV19 and TRBJ2-2; confidence is insufficient to name the D gene. This clonotype was obtained from a man between 35 and 55 years old with acute or convalescent COVID-19. The sequenced DNA: TGTGCCAGTAGTATAAGCGTATACACCGGGGAGCTGTTTTTT. Its protein reads: CASSISVYTGELFF.